The clone carrying this TCR beta chain has ten or more counts. V lost 1 base and J lost 4; bases outside the gene matches: 7. CDR1 and CDR2 from the germline V gene are DFQATT and SNEGSKA (reference sequence). The CDR3 sequence is 15 residues long. Quantitative 5'-RACE with molecular barcodes generated TCR beta libraries. TCRdb reprocessed the 5' RACE reads via MiXCR and lists one record per CDR3 protein. The table lists approximately 300,000 distinct CDR3 sequences, approximately 20% of them singletons. The data were obtained in a study of CD8 T cells in ankylosing spondylitis. This receptor was identified in a male donor with ankylosing spondylitis or in good health (not recorded which). V is TRBV20-1 and J is TRBJ2-5, with 9 nucleotides matching TRBD2. The sample taken for sequencing was blood, either unsorted or a sorted T cell fraction (not recorded which). DNA for the CDR3: TGCAGTGCTAGAGCCGCGGGAGGGTTAGGAGAGACCCAGTACTTC. Its translation: CSARAAGGLGETQYF.